The clone carrying this TCR beta chain was detected a few times. The antigen is unknown. The ends lost 4 bases at V and 3 bases at J; junction bases unmatched: 4. The CDR3 length is 14 residues. Germline V CDR1 and CDR2: SGHNT, YYREEE (reference sequence). Reverse transcribing all isolated RNA meant expressed TCRB transcripts were sequenced. Some 4 million reads on average were seen across naive, central memory and regulatory T cell samples. Here immunoSEQ multiplex PCR was the method, and the copy in TCRdb shows in-frame clones only, minus some. The table has 400,000 to 600,000 clones, approximately 31% seen once. The source of the sample is a study of beta chain features in type 1 diabetes. Study results and caveats: Patients' naive, central memory and regulatory TCRB repertoires appeared more alike than those of healthy donors.

Sequenced material: naive CD4+ T cells from blood. The V call is TRBV5-4, the J call TRBJ2-7, with 10 bases fitting TRBD2. The clonotype originates from a man aged 18 to 35 in good health. In DNA, the CDR3 is TGTGCCAGCAGCGTTCCTAGCGGGAGCTACGAGCAGTACTTC. Translated: CASSVPSGSYEQYF.